This T cell receptor (beta chain) came from a study of blood T cell repertoires in COVID-19. Study as a whole: From the United States, Italy and Spain came samples of acute and convalescent COVID-19. Nucleic acid was either cDNA or gDNA, and it came from T cells, B-cell-depleted T cells, or PBMCs.

The CDR3 totals 16 residues. Trimming pared 2 bases from V and 3 bases from J, leaving 16 bases between. Germline CDR1 reads MNHEY; CDR2 reads SMNVEV (reference sequence). In the authors' methods: Amplification of reference gene primers provided the estimated nucleated cell counts. Sequenced by immunoSEQ multiplex PCR; TCRdb stores in-frame clones only, minus some. V, J and clone size derive from that table, while D and trimming were established from the DNA sequence. The sample shows some 350,000 clones, 83% of them seen only once. This chain connects TRBV27 to TRBJ1-2; D is perhaps TRBD1 (6 bases). Input material: peripheral blood. The source of this sequence is a man younger than 40 with active or convalescent COVID-19. This CDR3 reads CASSLGYRGGDYGYTF. DNA of the CDR3: TGTGCCAGCAGTTTAGGGTATAGGGGGGGCGACTATGGCTACACCTTC.